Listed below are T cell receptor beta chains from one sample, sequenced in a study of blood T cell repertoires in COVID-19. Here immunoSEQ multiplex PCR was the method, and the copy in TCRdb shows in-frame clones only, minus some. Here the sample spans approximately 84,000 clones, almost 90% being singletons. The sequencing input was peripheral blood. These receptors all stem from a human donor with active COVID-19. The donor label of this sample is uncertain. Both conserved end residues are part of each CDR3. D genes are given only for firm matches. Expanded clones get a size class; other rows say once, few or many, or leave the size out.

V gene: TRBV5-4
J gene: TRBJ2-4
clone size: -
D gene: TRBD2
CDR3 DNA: TGTGCCAGCAGCTATAGCGGGGGAGGGAACATTCAGTACTTC
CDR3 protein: CASSYSGGGNIQYF

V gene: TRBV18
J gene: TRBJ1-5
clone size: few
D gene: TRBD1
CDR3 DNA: TGTGCCAGCTCAGGAGGGACAGTTAATCAGCCCCAGCATTTT
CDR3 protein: CASSGGTVNQPQHF

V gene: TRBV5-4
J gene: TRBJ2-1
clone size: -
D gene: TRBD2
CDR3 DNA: TGTGCCAGCAGCCTACCATCCGGGACTAGCCCACGGGAGCAGTTCTTC
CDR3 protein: CASSLPSGTSPREQFF

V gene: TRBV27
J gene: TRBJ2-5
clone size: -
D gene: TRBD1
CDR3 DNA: TGTGCCAGCAGTTTATCCGGGACAGGGACGGCCGAGACCCAGTACTTC
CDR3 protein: CASSLSGTGTAETQYF

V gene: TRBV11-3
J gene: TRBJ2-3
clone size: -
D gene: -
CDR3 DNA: TGTGCCAGCAGTAAAGGGACTAGCACAGATACGCAGTATTTT
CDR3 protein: CASSKGTSTDTQYF

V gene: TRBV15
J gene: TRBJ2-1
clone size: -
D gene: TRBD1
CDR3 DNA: TGTGCCACCAGCAGGGACAGGGCAACTCTGTTCTTC
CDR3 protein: CATSRDRATLFF

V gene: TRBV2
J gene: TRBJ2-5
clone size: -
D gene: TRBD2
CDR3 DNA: TGTGCCAGCATCCTCCCCGGGACTAGCGGGCAAGAGACCCAGTACTTC
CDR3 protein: CASILPGTSGQETQYF

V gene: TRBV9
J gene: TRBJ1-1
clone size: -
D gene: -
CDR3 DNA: TGTGCCAGCAGCCCCCGGTCGGGACTACTGCGTGGGACTGAAGCTTTCTTT
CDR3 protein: CASSPRSGLLRGTEAFF

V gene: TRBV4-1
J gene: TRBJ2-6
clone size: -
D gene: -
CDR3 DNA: TGCGCCAGCAGCCAGGCCGAGGTGATAGGGGCCAACGTCCTGACTTTC
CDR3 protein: CASSQAEVIGANVLTF

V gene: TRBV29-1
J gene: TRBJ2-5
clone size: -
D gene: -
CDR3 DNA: TGCAGCGTCGAGCAGGGTTTTCCCGGGGAGACCCAGTACTTC
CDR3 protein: CSVEQGFPGETQYF

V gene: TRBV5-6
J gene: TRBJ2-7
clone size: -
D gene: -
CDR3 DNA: TGTGCCAGCAGCTCCCTCCCTACCTGGGAGCAGTACTTC
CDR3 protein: CASSSLPTWEQYF

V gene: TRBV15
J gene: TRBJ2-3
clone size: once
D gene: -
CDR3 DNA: TGTGCCACCAGCAGGGGTGGACAGAGCACAGATACGCAGTATTTT
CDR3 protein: CATSRGGQSTDTQYF

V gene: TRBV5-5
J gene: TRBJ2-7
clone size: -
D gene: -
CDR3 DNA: TGTGCCAGCAGCTTCCGGGAGCTTTACGAGCAGTACTTC
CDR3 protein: CASSFRELYEQYF

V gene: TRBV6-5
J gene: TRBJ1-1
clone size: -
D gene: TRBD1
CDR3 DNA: TGTGCCAGCAGGTTAGACAGGGATACTGAAGCTTTCTTT
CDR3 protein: CASRLDRDTEAFF

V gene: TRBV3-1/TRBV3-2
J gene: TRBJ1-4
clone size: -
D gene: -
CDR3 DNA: TGTGCCAGCAGCCAAAAGGGGCCAACTAATGAAAAACTGTTTTTT
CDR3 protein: CASSQKGPTNEKLFF

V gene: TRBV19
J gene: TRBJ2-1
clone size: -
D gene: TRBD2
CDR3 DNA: TGTGCCAGTGCCACTAGCGGGGGGGAACTCAATGAGCAGTTCTTC
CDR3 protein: CASATSGGELNEQFF

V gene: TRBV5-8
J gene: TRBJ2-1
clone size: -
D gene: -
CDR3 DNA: TGTGCCAGCAGCTTGGCAGGGGAGCTTTACAATGAGCAGTTCTTC
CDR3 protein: CASSLAGELYNEQFF

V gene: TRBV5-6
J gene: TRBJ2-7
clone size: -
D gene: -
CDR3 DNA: TGTGCCAGCAGCTTCCTTATACAGGGCTACGAGCAGTACTTC
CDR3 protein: CASSFLIQGYEQYF

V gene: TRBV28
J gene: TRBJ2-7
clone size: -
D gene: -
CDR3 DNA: TGTGCCAGCGGCGAGGCCAGTCACTCTACCTACGAGCAGTACTTC
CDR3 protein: CASGEASHSTYEQYF

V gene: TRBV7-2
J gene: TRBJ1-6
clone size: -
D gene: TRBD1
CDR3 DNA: TGTGCCAGCAGCTTCTCAATAACAGGGGGCTCACCCCTCCACTTT
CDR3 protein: CASSFSITGGSPLHF

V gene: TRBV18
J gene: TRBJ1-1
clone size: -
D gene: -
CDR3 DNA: TGTGCCAGCTCACCCAAAACCCAACAGCCCGGATCGAACACTGAAGCTTTCTTT
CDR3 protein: CASSPKTQQPGSNTEAFF

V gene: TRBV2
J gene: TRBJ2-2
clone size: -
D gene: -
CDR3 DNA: TGTGCCAGCACTTCTTTTCCGGGCGGGGAGCTGTTTTTT
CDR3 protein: CASTSFPGGELFF

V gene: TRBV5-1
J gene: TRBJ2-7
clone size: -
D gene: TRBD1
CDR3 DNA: TGCGCCAGCAGCTTGGGTGGGACAGGGCCCTACGAGCAGTACTTC
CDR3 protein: CASSLGGTGPYEQYF

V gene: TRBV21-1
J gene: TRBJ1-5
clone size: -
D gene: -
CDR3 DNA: TGTGCCAGCAGCAAAGAAATCGACAGGGGGCGTTTT
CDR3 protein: CASSKEIDRGRF

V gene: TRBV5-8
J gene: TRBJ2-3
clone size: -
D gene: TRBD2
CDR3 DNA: TGTGCCACCTCGGGGGGGACTAGCACAGATACGCAGTATTTT
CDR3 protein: CATSGGTSTDTQYF

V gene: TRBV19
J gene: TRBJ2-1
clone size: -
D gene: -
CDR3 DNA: TGTGCCAGTAGTATAGAGGGCAGAAGGAATGAGCAGTTCTTC
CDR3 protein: CASSIEGRRNEQFF

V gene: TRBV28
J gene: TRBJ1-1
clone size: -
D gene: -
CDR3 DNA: TGTGCCAGCATCGGGAGCACTGAAGCTTTCTTT
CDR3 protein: CASIGSTEAFF

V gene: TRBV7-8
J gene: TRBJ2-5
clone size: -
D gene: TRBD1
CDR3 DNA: TGTGCCAGCAGCTTGAAGACAGGGGGCTTGGGTGAGACCCAGTACTTC
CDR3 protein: CASSLKTGGLGETQYF

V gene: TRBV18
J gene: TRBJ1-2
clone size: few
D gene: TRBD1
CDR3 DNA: TGTGCCAGCTCATCACAGGGGGTTAACTATGGCTACACCTTC
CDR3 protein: CASSSQGVNYGYTF

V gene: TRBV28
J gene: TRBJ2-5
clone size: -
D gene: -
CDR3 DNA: TGTGCCAGCAGTAAGACAGTTAAAGAGACCCAGTACTTC
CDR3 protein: CASSKTVKETQYF

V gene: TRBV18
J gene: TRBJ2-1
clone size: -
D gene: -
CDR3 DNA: TGTGCCAGCTCACCCCAGGGGACCAATGAGCAGTTCTTC
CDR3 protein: CASSPQGTNEQFF

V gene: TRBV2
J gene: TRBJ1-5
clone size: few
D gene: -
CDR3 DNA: TGTGCCAGCAAGAAGTTGGAGGGTCGGGATCAGCCCCAGCATTTT
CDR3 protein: CASKKLEGRDQPQHF

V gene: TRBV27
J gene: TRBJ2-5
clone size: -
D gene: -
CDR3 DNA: TGTGCCAGCAGTTTATCGTTCGCGGAGACCCAGTACTTC
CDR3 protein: CASSLSFAETQYF

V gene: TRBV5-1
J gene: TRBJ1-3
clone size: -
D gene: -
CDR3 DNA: TGCGCCAGCAGCTTGGGCAGCGGTGTTTCTGGAAACACCATATATTTT
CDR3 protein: CASSLGSGVSGNTIYF

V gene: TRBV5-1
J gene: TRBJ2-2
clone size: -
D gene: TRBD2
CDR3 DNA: TGCGCCAGCAGCTTGGATCTAGCGGGGTACACCGGGGAGCTGTTTTTT
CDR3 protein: CASSLDLAGYTGELFF

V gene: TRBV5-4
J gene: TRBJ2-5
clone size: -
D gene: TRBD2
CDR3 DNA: TGTGCCAGCAGCGGATTCGGGGCGGGGGGTTTAGAGACCCAGTACTTC
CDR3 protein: CASSGFGAGGLETQYF

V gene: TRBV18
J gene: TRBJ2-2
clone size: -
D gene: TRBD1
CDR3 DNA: TGTGCCAGCTCACCTGGGACAGCCAGCAGGGAGCTGTTTTTT
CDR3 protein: CASSPGTASRELFF

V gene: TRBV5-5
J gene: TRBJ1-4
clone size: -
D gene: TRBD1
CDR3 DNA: TGTGCCAGCAGCTTGGACATTAACAGGGGCGAAAAACTGTTTTTT
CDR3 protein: CASSLDINRGEKLFF

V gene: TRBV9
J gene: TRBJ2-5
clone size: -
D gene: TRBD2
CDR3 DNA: TGTGCCAGCAGCGCAGATAGCGGGGGGGCCCCGGAGACCCAGTACTTC
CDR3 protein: CASSADSGGAPETQYF

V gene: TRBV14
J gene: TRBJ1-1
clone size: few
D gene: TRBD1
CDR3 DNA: TGTGCCAGCAGCCCTTACAGGGGAAGGAACACTGAAGCTTTCTTT
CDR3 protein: CASSPYRGRNTEAFF

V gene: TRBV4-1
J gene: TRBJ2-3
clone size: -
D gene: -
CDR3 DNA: TGCGCCAGCAGCCAAGATGAAGCAGGTACGCAGTATTTT
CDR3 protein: CASSQDEAGTQYF

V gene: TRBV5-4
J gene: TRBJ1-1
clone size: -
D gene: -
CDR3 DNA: TGTGCCAGCAGCTACAGGCCCCCCGCCGCTGAAGCTTTCTTT
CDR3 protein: CASSYRPPAAEAFF

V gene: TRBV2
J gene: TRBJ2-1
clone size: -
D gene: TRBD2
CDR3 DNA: TGTGCCAGCAAGCCGCAGGGACTAGCGGGGGGGGAGCAGTTCTTC
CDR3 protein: CASKPQGLAGGEQFF

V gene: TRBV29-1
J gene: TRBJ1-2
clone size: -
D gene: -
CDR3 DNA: TGCAGCGTTGATGCCGGTGGCTACACCTTC
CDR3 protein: CSVDAGGYTF

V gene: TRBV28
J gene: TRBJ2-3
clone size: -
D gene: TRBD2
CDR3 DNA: TGTGCCAGCAGTTTTTTTGGCGGCGGGAGGGGTCCAGATACGCAGTATTTT
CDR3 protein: CASSFFGGGRGPDTQYF

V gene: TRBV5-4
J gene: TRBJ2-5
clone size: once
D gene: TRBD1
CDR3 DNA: TGTGCCAGCAGTCGGACAGGGGGCTTAGAGACCCAGTACTTC
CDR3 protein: CASSRTGGLETQYF

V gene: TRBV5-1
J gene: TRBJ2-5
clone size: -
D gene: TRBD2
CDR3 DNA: TGCGCCAGCAGCTTTCCTACCGCCCCTAGCGGGGGATCCCAAGAGACCCAGTACTTC
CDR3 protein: CASSFPTAPSGGSQETQYF

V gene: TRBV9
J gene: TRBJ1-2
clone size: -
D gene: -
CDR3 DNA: TGTGCCAGCAGCGTAGACGGGTCTAACTATGGCTACACCTTC
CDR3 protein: CASSVDGSNYGYTF

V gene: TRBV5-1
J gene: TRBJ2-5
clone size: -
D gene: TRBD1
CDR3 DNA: TGCGCCAGCAGCTTGGGAGGGGGCGAGACCCAGTACTTC
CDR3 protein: CASSLGGGETQYF